This TCR beta chain was recorded in a study of a mutant IDH1 vaccine in newly diagnosed glioma. Using immunoSEQ multiplex PCR, the repertoire was profiled, and TCRdb retains in-frame clones only, with some absent. The table includes some 30,000 clones, roughly 80% detected once. CDR1 is SEHNR, CDR2 FQNEAQ, per germline (reference sequence). The CDR3 has 16 residues. V lost 5 bases and J lost 3, with 20 bases in between. This clone was found once. Its antigen is unidentified. This sample's time point: week 35, safety follow-up. Vaccination used 300 ug of mutant IDH1 20-mer peptide per dose, with topical imiquimod.

Sequencing was performed on PBMCs, taken from a glioma patient whose treatment included an IDH1 peptide vaccine. This chain uses TRBV7-9 with TRBJ2-7, with D possibly TRBD1 on 6 matching bases. The sequence came from a woman aged 25 to 45 with glioma. Some clones in this sample may be carry-over from other donors' samples. The CDR3 coding sequence is TGTGCCAGCAGCCCAAAAAGTGGACAGCGAGTCTACGAGCAGTACTTC. As protein: CASSPKSGQRVYEQYF.